The 19 T cell receptor beta chains given below trace back to one sample, sequenced in a study of technical replicates of blood from a handful of donors. TCRdb's copy holds only in-frame clones and misses some; the assay was immunoSEQ multiplex PCR. The sample includes under 95,000 clones, less than 95% of them seen just once. The specimen sequenced was T cells isolated from PBMCs. The receptors shown here come from a human donor in good health.

The chain uses TRBV7-6 and TRBJ1-1; 7 bases are shared with TRBD1. The CDR3 length is 17 residues. Germline values: CDR1 SGHVS, CDR2 FNYEAQ. V gave up 5 bases and J gave up 0 bases; unmatched junction bases: 12. This CDR3 reads CASSPPRDRLMNTEAFF. Written as DNA, the CDR3 is TGTGCCAGCAGCCCCCCACGGGACAGACTCATGAACACTGAAGCTTTCTTT.

The chain links TRBV29-1 to TRBJ1-5, with a tentative D call TRBD1 (5 bases). Trimming took 0 bases from V and 9 from J, leaving 15 bases between them. Germline V gene lookup returns CDR1 SQVTM and CDR2 ANQGSEA. This CDR3 has 14 amino acids. CDR3 region: CSVEDGTGGWPQHF. Written as DNA, the CDR3 is TGCAGCGTTGAAGATGGGACCGGAGGGTGGCCCCAGCATTTT.

The rearrangement uses TRBV28 and TRBJ2-7; weak D call: TRBD2 (7 bases). This CDR3 is built from 14 residues. Germline V gene data show CDR1 as MDHEN and CDR2 as SYDVKM. Trimming removed 3 bases at V and 4 bases at J, with 13 bases between. CDR3: CASSLGARGYEQYF. The CDR3 DNA reads TGTGCCAGCAGTTTGGGGGCGCGGGGGTACGAGCAGTACTTC.

The chain is built from TRBV6-5 and TRBJ1-1, with D perhaps TRBD1 (6 bases). Germline values: CDR1 MNHEY, CDR2 SVGAGI. Trimming removed 8 bases from V and 2 bases from J, with 18 bases in between. The CDR3 extends over 15 amino acids. The chain's CDR3 is CASQGGGSSNTEAFF. CDR3 DNA sequence: TGTGCCAGCCAAGGGGGGGGGTCCTCAAACACTGAAGCTTTCTTT.

The chain combines TRBV7-9 with TRBJ2-7; a possible D gene is TRBD2 (6 bases). From germline, CDR1 is SEHNR and CDR2 FQNEAQ (reference sequence). V gave up 7 bases and J gave up 3 bases, with 13 bases separating them. The CDR3 is 13 amino acids. The CDR3: CASTQDYHYEQYF. DNA of the CDR3: TGTGCCAGCACCCAGGACTACCACTACGAGCAGTACTTC.

V usage is TRBV7-9 and J usage is TRBJ1-5, with 8 nucleotides matching TRBD1. The junction had 9 bases not matched to a gene; V was cut back by 4 bases and J by 4 bases. The CDR3 has 16 amino acids. Germline V gene data show CDR1 as SEHNR and CDR2 as FQNEAQ (reference sequence). The CDR3 DNA reads as TGTGCCAGCAGCTCGGGGACAGGACTAAGGAATCAGCCCCAGCATTTT. Residues: CASSSGTGLRNQPQHF.

The V gene is TRBV5-4, the J gene TRBJ1-1; the D is unclear. The CDR3 spans 14 residues. Germline V CDR1 and CDR2: SGHNT, YYREEE (reference sequence). Trimming removed 0 bases from V and 6 bases from J, with 12 bases in between. Here the CDR3 reads CASSLVPVVSEAFF. The CDR3 nucleotides are TGTGCCAGCAGCTTGGTCCCGGTGGTATCTGAAGCTTTCTTT.

The chain uses TRBV30 and TRBJ2-5, with 7 positions matching TRBD2. The V segment lost 5 bases and the J segment 7 bases; nucleotides outside the gene matches: 1. CDR3 length: 10 residues. The V gene's germline CDR1 is GTSNPN and CDR2 SVGIG (reference sequence). Written as DNA, the CDR3 is TGTGCCTGGGGGGGGGTGACCCAGTACTTC. Translated: CAWGGVTQYF.

The chain uses TRBV5-1 and TRBJ1-5; D is perhaps TRBD1 (5 bases). The germline V gene has CDR1 SGHRS and CDR2 YFSETQ. The CDR3 extends over 15 amino acids. Trimming removed 2 bases at V and 5 bases at J, with 14 bases between. CDR3 region: CASSFLGTSDQPQHF. In DNA form, the CDR3 reads TGCGCCAGCAGCTTCCTCGGGACTTCGGATCAGCCCCAGCATTTT.

This chain uses TRBV14 with TRBJ2-7, with TRBD2 identical over 7 bases. CDR1 and CDR2 from the germline V gene are SGHDN and FVKESK. V gave up 2 bases and J gave up 3 bases; unmatched junction bases: 7. The CDR3 runs to 15 residues. The CDR3 DNA is TGTGCCAGCAGCCAATTCAGGGCGGGGGACTACGAGCAGTACTTC. It specifies CASSQFRAGDYEQYF.

The CDR3 DNA sequence: TGTGCCAGCAGCTTAGCACCCGGGGGGGGAAACATTCAGTACTTC. Protein: CASSLAPGGGNIQYF. This rearrangement joins TRBV13 to TRBJ2-4; 8 nucleotides line up with TRBD2. The CDR3 has 15 residues. The J segment lost 6 bases and the V segment lost 1 base, leaving 5 bases of the junction unmatched. Germline CDR1 reads PRHDT; CDR2 reads FYEKMQ (reference sequence).

The V gene is TRBV11-2, the J gene TRBJ2-7; 7 bases fit TRBD2. CDR1 is SGHAT, CDR2 FQNNGV, per germline. The trim removed 7 bases at V and 2 bases at J, leaving 17 bases unmatched. This CDR3 is built from 17 residues. The CDR3 sequence: CASTKVAGTTTPYEQYF. CDR3 bases: TGTGCCAGCACCAAAGTGGCCGGGACTACGACTCCCTACGAGCAGTACTTC.

The rearrangement joins TRBV18 to TRBJ1-5, with a possible D match to TRBD1 (6 bases). The CDR3 loop spans 13 amino acids. Germline lookup yields CDR1 KGHSH and CDR2 LQKENI. Between the trimmed V and J ends, which lost 3 bases and 5 bases, there was a span of 8 bases. Here the CDR3 DNA reads TGTGCCAGCTCACCGAACAGGGATCAGCCCCAGCATTTT. Amino acid sequence: CASSPNRDQPQHF.

CDR3 amino acids: CSAVAAGGPHEQFF. The CDR3 DNA reads as TGCAGCGCAGTAGCAGCGGGGGGGCCGCATGAGCAGTTCTTC. This chain uses TRBV29-1 with TRBJ2-1, with 10 positions matching TRBD2. V lost 7 bases, J lost 8 bases, and 11 bases stayed unmatched. This CDR3 has 14 amino acids. Germline CDR1 and CDR2: SQVTM and ANQGSEA.

V usage is TRBV7-6 and J usage is TRBJ1-5, with D maybe TRBD1 (6 bases). This CDR3 has 14 residues. The ends were cut back, 6 bases at V and 1 base at J, with 10 bases in the middle. Per the germline V gene, CDR1 is SGHVS and CDR2 is FNYEAQ. DNA for the CDR3: TGTGCCAGCAGTGACAGGTGGAGCAATCAGCCCCAGCATTTT. Its translation is CASSDRWSNQPQHF.

This CDR3 reads CASSQIFSGNTIYF. The CDR3 DNA follows: TGCGCCAGCAGCCAAATCTTCTCTGGAAACACCATATATTTT. The chain is built from TRBV4-1 and TRBJ1-3; D uncertain. The CDR3 extends over 14 amino acids. The V gene lost 2 bases and the J gene lost 0 bases, with 5 bases spanning the gap. CDR1 and CDR2 from the germline V gene are MGHRA and YSYEKL.

V gene TRBV4-1 combines with J gene TRBJ1-1; a possible D gene is TRBD1 (5 bases). Germline V gene lookup returns CDR1 MGHRA and CDR2 YSYEKL. Trimming removed 6 bases at V and 4 bases at J, with 9 bases between. The CDR3 sequence is 12 residues long. The CDR3 reads CASRGGGTEAFF. CDR3 nucleotides: TGCGCCAGCAGGGGGGGTGGCACTGAAGCTTTCTTT.

This chain uses TRBV28 with TRBJ2-3; perhaps TRBD1 as D (5 bases). The CDR3 is 15 amino acids. The V and J ends lost 2 bases and 3 bases respectively, with 12 bases between them. Germline-derived CDR1 and CDR2 are MDHEN and SYDVKM. CDR3 sequence: CASSLSRDGTDTQYF. In DNA, the CDR3 is TGTGCCAGCAGTTTAAGCAGGGATGGGACAGATACGCAGTATTTT.

This chain connects TRBV27 to TRBJ2-3; TRBD2 matches 7 bases. Trimming removed 7 bases from V and 2 bases from J; junction bases left unmatched: 6. Germline CDR1 reads MNHEY; CDR2 reads SMNVEV (reference sequence). There are 14 residues in the CDR3. The CDR3 region is CASTASGITDTQYF. CDR3 bases: TGTGCCAGCACGGCTAGCGGAATCACAGATACGCAGTATTTT.